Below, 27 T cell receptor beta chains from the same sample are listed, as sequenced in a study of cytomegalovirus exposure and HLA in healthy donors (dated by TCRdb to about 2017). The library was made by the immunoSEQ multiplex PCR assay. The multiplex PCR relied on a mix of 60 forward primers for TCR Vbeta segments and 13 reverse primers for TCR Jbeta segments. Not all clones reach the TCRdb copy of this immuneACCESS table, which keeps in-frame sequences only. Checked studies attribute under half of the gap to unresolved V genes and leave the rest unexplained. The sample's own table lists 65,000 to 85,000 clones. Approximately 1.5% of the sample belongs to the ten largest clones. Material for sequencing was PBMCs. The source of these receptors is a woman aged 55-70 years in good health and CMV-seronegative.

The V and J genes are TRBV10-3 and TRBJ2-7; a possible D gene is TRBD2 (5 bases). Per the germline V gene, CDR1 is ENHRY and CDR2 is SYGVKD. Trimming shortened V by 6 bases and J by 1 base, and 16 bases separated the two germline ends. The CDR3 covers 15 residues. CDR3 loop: CAIRSSYGESYEQYF. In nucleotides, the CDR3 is TGTGCCATCAGGTCTTCCTATGGGGAGTCCTACGAGCAGTACTTC.

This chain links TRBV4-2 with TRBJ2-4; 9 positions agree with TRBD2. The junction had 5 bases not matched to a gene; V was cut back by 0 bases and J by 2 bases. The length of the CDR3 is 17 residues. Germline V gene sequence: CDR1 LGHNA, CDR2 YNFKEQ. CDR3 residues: CASSQDSGSGTKNIQYF. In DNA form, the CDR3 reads TGTGCCAGCAGCCAAGATAGCGGGAGTGGAACCAAAAACATTCAGTACTTC.

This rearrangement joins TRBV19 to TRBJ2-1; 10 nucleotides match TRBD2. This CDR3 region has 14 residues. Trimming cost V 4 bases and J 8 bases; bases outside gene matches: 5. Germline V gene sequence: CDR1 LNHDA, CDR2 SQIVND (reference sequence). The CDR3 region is CASSRGTSDDEQFF. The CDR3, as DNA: TGTGCCAGTAGTAGGGGGACTAGCGATGATGAGCAGTTCTTC.

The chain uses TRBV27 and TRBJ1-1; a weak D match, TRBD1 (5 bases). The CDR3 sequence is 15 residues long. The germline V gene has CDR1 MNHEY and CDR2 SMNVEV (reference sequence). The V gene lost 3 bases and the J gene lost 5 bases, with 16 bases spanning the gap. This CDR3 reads CASSFGRGYRTEAFF. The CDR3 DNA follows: TGTGCCAGCAGTTTCGGGAGGGGTTATCGGACTGAAGCTTTCTTT.

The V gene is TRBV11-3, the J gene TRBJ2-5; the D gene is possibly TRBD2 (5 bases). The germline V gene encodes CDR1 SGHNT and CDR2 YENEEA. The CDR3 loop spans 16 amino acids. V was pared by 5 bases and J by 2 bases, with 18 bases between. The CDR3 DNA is TGTGCCAGCAGCCTTACGGATCTATCGGGACAAGAGACCCAGTACTTC. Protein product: CASSLTDLSGQETQYF.

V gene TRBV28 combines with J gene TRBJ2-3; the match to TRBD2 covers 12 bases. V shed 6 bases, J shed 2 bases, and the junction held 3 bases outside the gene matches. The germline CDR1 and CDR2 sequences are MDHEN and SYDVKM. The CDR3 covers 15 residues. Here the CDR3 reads CASRTSGRLTDTQYF. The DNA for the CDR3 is TGTGCCAGCAGGACTAGCGGGAGACTCACAGATACGCAGTATTTT.

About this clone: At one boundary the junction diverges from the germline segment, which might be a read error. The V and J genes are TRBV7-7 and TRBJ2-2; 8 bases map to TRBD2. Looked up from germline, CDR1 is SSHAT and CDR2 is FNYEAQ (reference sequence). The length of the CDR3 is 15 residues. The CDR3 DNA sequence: TGTGCTAGCAGCTTAGCGAGCGGGAGATTGGGGGAGCTGTTTTTT. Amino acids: CASSLASGRLGELFF.

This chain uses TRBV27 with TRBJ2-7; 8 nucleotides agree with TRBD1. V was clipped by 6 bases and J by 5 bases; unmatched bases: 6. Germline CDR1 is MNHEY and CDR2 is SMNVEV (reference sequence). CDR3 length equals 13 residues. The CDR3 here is CASRTTGVNEQYF. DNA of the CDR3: TGTGCCAGCAGAACGACAGGGGTCAACGAGCAGTACTTC.

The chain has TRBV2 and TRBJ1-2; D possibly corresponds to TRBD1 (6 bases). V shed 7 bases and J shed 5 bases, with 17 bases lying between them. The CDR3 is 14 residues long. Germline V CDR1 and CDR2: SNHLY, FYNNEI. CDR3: CASMRGAVWYGYTF. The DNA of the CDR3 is TGTGCCAGCATGCGGGGGGCGGTATGGTATGGCTACACCTTC.

The CDR3 region has the DNA TGTGCCAGTAGTATCCCTAGCGGTAGCTCCTACAATGAGCAGTTCTTC. It is translated as CASSIPSGSSYNEQFF. The rearrangement links TRBV19 to TRBJ2-1; TRBD2 agrees at 7 bases. The CDR3 consists of 16 residues. The germline V gene has CDR1 LNHDA and CDR2 SQIVND (reference sequence). J was trimmed by 0 bases and V by 3 bases; bases with no gene match: 5.

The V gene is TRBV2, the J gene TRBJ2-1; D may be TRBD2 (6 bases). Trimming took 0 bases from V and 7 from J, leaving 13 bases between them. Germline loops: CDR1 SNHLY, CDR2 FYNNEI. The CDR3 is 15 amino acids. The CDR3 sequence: CASSEALLGRNEQFF. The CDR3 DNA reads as TGTGCCAGCAGTGAAGCGCTTCTTGGGAGGAATGAGCAGTTCTTC.

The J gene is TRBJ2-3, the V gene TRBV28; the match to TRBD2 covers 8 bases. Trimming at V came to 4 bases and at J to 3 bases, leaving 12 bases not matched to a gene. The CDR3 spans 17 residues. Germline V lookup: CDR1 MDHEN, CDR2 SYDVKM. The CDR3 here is CASSSPLSGSTTDTQYF. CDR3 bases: TGTGCCAGCAGTTCTCCACTCAGCGGGAGTACGACAGATACGCAGTATTTT. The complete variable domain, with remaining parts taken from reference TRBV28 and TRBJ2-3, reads DVKVTQSSRYLVKRTGEKVFLECVQDMDHENMFWYRQDPGLGLRLIYFSYDVKMKEKGDIPEGYSVSREKKERFSLILESASTNQTSMYLCASSSPLSGSTTDTQYFGPGTRLTVL.

This CDR3 is CASKKAGDQPQHF. As DNA, the CDR3 is TGTGCCAGTAAAAAGGCGGGGGATCAGCCCCAGCATTTT. The chain carries TRBV19 and TRBJ1-5; maybe TRBD1 (5 bases). CDR3 length: 13 residues. The germline gives CDR1 LNHDA, CDR2 SQIVND (reference sequence). The V end lost 7 bases, the J end lost 5 bases, and 12 bases lay between the germline ends.

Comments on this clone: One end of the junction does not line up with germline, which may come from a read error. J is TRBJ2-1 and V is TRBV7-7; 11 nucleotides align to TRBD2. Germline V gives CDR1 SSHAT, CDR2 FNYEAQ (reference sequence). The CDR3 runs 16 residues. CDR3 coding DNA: TGTGCTAGCAGCCGAGGGACTAGCGGAGGGGGCCATGAGCAGTTCTTC. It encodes CASSRGTSGGGHEQFF.

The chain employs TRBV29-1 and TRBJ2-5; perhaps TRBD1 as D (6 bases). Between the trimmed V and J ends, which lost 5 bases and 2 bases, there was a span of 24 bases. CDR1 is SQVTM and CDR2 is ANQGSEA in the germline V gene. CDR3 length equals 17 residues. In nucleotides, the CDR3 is TGCAGCGTTCGGGACATCGATGAGAAGATATTACAAGAGACCCAGTACTTC. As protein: CSVRDIDEKILQETQYF.

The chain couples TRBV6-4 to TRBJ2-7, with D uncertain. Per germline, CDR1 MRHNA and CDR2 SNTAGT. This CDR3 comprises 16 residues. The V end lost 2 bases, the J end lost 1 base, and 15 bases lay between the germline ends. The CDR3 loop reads CASSDIEPSVSYEQYF. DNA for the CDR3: TGTGCCAGCAGTGACATAGAGCCGAGCGTATCCTACGAGCAGTACTTC.

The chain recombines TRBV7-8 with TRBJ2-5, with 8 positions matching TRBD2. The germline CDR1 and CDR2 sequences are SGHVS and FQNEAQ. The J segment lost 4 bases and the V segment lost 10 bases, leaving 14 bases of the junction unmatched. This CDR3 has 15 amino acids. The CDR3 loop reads CATALAGLAPETQYF. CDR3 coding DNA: TGTGCCACCGCCCTCGCCGGACTAGCCCCAGAGACCCAGTACTTC. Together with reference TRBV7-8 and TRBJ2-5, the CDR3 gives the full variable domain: GAGVSQSPRYKVAKRGQDVALRCDPISGHVSLFWYQQALGQGPEFLTYFQNEAQLDKSGLPSDRFFAERPEGSVSTLKIQRTQQEDSAVYLCATALAGLAPETQYFGPGTRLLVL.

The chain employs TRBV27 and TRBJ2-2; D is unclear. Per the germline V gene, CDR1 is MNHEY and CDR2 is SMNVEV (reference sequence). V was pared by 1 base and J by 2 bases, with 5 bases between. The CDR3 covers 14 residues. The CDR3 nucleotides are TGTGCCAGCAGTTTATTTAGTAACACCGGGGAGCTGTTTTTT. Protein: CASSLFSNTGELFF.

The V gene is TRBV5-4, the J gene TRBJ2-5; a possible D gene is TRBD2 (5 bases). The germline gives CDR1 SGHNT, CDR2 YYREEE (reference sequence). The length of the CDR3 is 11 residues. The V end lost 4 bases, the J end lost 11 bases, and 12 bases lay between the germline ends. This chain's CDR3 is CASSLERTQYF. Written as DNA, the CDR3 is TGTGCCAGCAGCCTGGAGAGGACTCAGTACTTC.

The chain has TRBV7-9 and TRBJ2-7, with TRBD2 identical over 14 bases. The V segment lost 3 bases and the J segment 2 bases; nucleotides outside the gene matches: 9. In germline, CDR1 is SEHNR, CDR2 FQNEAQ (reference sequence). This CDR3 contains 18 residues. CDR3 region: CASSFPGLAGELTYEQYF. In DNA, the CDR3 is TGTGCCAGCAGCTTTCCGGGACTAGCGGGAGAACTAACCTACGAGCAGTACTTC.

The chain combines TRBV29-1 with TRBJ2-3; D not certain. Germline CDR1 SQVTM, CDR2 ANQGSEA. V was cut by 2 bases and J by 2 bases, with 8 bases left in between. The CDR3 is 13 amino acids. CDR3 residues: CSVESRHTDTQYF. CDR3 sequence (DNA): TGCAGCGTTGAAAGCAGACACACAGATACGCAGTATTTT.

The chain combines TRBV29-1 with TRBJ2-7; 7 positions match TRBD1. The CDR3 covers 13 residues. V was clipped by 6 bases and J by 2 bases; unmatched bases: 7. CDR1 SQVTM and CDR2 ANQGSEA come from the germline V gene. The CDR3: CSVFGDRAYEQYF. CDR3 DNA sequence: TGCAGCGTGTTCGGGGACAGAGCCTACGAGCAGTACTTC.

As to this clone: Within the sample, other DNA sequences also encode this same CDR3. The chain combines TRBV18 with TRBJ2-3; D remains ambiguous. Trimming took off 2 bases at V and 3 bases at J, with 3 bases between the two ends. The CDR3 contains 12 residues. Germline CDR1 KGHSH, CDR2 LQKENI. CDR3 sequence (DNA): TGTGCCAGCTCACCATCTACAGATACGCAGTATTTT. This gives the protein CASSPSTDTQYF.

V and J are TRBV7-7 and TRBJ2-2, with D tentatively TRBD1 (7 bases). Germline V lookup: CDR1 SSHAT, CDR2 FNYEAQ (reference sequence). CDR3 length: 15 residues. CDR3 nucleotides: TGTGCTAGCGGCCCTGGCCAGGGGGGCACCGGGGAGCTGTTTTTT. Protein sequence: CASGPGQGGTGELFF.

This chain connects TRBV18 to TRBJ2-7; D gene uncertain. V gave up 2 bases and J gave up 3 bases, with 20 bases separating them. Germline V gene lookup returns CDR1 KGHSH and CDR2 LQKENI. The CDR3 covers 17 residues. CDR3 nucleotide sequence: TGTGCCAGCTCACCAAGTTTGTCGCCAGGATTCGTCTACGAGCAGTACTTC. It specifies CASSPSLSPGFVYEQYF.

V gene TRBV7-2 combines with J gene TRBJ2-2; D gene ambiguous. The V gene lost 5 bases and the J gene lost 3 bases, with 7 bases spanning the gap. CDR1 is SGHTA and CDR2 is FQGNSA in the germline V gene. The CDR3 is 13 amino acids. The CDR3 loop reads CASSPPYTGELFF. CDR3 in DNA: TGTGCCAGCAGCCCCCCCTACACCGGGGAGCTGTTTTTT.

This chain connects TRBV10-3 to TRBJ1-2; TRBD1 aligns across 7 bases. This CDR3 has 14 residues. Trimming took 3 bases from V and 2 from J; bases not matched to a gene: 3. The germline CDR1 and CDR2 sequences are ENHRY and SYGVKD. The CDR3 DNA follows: TGTGCCATCAGTGACTGGGGACAGAACTATGGCTACACCTTC. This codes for CAISDWGQNYGYTF.